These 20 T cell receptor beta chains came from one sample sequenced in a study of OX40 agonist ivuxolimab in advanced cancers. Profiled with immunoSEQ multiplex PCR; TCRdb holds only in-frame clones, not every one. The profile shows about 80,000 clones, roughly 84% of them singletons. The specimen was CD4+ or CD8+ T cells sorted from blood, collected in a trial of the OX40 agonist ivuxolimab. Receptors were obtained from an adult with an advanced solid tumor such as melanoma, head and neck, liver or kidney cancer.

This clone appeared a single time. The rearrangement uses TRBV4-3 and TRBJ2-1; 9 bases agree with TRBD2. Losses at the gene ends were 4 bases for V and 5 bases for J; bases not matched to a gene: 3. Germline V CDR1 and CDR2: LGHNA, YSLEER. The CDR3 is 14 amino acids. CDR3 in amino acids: CASSRGLADNEQFF. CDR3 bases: TGCGCCAGCAGCCGGGGACTAGCAGACAATGAGCAGTTCTTC.

CDR3 bases: TGTGCCAGCAGTTTATCCACGGGTAGCACAGATACGCAGTATTTT. Protein product: CASSLSTGSTDTQYF. The chain links TRBV27 to TRBJ2-3, with D uncertain. This CDR3 comprises 15 residues. From germline, CDR1 is MNHEY and CDR2 SMNVEV (reference sequence). V lost 0 bases to trimming and J lost 0 bases, with 7 bases between them.

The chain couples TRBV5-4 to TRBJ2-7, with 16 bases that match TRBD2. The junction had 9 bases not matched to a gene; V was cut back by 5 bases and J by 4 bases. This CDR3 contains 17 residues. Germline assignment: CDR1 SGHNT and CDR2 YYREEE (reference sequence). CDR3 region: CASSPPGTSGRAYEQYF. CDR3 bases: TGTGCCAGCAGTCCTCCCGGGACTAGCGGGAGGGCGTACGAGCAGTACTTC.

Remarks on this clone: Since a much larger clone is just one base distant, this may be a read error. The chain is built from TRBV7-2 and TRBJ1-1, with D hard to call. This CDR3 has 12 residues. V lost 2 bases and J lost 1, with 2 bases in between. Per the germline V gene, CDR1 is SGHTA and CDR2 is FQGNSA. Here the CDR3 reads CASSLQNTEAFF. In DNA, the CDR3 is TGTGCCAGCAGCTTACAGAACACTGAAGCTTTCTTT.

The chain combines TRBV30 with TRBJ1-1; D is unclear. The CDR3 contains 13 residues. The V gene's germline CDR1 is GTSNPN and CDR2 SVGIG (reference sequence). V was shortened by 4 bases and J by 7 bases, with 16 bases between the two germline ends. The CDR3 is CAWNEATVDEAFF. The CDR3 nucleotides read TGTGCCTGGAACGAGGCCACGGTAGATGAAGCTTTCTTT.

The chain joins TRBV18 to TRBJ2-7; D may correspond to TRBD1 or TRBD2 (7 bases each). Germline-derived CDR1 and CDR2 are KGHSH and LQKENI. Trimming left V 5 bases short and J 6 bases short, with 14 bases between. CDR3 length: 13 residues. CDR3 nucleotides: TGTGCCAGCTCAACGCAGGGGGGGCGCGAGCAGTACTTC. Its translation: CASSTQGGREQYF.

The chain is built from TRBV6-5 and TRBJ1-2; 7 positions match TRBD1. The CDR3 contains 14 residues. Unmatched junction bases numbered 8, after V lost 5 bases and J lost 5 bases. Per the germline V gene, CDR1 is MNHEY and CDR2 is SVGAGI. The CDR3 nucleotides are TGTGCCAGCAGTCCAGGGGGACAGCTATATGGCTACACCTTC. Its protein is CASSPGGQLYGYTF.

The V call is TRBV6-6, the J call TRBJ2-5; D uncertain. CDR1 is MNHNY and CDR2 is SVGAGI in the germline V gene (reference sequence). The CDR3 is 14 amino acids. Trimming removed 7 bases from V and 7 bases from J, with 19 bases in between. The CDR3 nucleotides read TGTGCCAGCACCCTAGGGTCTCCCGTGGGGACCCAGTACTTC. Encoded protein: CASTLGSPVGTQYF.

The DNA of the CDR3 is TGTGCCAGCAGCTTGGCCGACAGGGGGCTGCGAAATGAGCAGTTCTTC. This encodes CASSLADRGLRNEQFF. The chain is built from TRBV5-5 and TRBJ2-1; TRBD1 matches at 10 bases. The germline V gene encodes CDR1 SGHKS and CDR2 YYEKEE (reference sequence). After removal of 0 bases from V and 7 bases from J, the junction contained 7 bases not matched to a gene. This CDR3 is built from 16 residues.

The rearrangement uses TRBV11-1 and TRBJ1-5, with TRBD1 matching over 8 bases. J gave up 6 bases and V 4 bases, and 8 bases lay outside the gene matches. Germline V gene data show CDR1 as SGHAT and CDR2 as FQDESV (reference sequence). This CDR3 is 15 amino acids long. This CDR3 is CASSSNGQGGQPQHF. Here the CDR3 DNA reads TGTGCCAGCAGCTCCAATGGACAGGGCGGTCAGCCCCAGCATTTT. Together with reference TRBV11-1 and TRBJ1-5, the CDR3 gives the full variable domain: EAEVAQSPRYKITEKSQAVAFWCDPISGHATLYWYRQILGQGPELLVQFQDESVVDDSQLPKDRFSAERLKGVDSTLKIQPAELGDSAMYLCASSSNGQGGQPQHFGDGTRLSIL.

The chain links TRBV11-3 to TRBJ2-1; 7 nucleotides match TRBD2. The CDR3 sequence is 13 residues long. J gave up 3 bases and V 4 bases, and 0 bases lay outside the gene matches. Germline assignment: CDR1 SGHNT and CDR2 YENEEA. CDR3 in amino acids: CASSSGGYNEQFF. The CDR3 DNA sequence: TGTGCCAGCAGCTCGGGGGGCTACAATGAGCAGTTCTTC. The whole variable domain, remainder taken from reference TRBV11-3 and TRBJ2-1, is EAGVVQSPRYKIIEKKQPVAFWCNPISGHNTLYWYLQNLGQGPELLIRYENEEAVDDSQLPKDRFSAERLKGVDSTLKIQPAELGDSAVYLCASSSGGYNEQFFGPGTRLTVL.

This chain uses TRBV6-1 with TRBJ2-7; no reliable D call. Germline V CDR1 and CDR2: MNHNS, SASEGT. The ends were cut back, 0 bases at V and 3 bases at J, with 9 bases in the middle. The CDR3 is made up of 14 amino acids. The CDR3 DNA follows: TGTGCCAGCAGTGAAGCGCTGAGGAGCTACGAGCAGTACGTC. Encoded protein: CASSEALRSYEQYV.

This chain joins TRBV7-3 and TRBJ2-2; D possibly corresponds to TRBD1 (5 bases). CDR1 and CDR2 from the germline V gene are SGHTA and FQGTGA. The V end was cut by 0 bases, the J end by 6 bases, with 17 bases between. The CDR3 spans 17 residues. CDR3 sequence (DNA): TGTGCCAGCAGCTTAACAACAGGTTCCTCTGGCCCCGGGGAGCTGTTTTTT. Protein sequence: CASSLTTGSSGPGELFF.

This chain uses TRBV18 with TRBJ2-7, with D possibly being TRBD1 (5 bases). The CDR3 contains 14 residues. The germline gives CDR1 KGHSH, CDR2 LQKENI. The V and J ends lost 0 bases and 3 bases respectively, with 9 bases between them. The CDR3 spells CASSPPNRIYEQYF. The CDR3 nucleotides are TGTGCCAGCTCACCACCGAACAGGATCTACGAGCAGTACTTC. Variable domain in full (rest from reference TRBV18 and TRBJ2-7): NAGVMQNPRHLVRRRGQEARLRCSPMKGHSHVYWYRQLPEEGLKFMVYLQKENIIDESGMPKERFSAEFPKEGPSILRIQQVVRGDSAAYFCASSPPNRIYEQYFGPGTRLTVT.

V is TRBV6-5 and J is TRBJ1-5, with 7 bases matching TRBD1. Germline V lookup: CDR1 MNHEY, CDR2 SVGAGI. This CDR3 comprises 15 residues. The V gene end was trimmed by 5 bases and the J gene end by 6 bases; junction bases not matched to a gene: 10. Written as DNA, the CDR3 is TGTGCCAGCAGTGGCGACAGGGCTCGGGGTCAGCCCCAGCATTTT. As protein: CASSGDRARGQPQHF.

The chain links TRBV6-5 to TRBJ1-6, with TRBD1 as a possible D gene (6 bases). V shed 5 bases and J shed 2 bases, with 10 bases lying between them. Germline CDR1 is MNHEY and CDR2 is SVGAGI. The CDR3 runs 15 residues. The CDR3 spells CASSPGAPYNSPLHF. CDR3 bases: TGTGCCAGCAGTCCGGGGGCCCCCTATAATTCACCCCTCCACTTT.

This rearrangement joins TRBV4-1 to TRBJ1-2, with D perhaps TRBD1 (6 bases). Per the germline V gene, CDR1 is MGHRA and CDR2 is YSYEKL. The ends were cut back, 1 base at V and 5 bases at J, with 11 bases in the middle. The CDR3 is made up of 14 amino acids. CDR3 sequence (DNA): TGCGCCAGCAGCCAAGGGGAGGGGGGGTATGGCTACACCTTC. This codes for CASSQGEGGYGYTF.

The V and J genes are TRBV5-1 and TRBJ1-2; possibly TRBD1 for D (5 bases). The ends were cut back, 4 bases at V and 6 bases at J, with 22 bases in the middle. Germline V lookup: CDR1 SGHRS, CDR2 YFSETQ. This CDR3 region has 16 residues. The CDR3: CASSPPPGLVPDGYTF. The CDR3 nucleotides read TGCGCCAGCAGCCCACCGCCGGGACTCGTCCCCGATGGCTACACCTTC. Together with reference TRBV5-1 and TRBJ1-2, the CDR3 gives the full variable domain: KAGVTQTPRYLIKTRGQQVTLSCSPISGHRSVSWYQQTPGQGLQFLFEYFSETQRNKGNFPGRFSGRQFSNSRSEMNVSTLELGDSALYLCASSPPPGLVPDGYTFGSGTRLTVV.

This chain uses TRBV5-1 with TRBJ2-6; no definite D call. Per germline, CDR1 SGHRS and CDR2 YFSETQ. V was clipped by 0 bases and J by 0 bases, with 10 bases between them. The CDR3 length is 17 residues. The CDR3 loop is CASSLEGILSGANVLTF. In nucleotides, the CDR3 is TGCGCCAGCAGCTTGGAGGGAATACTCTCTGGGGCCAACGTCCTGACTTTC. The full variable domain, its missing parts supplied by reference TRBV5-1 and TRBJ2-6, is KAGVTQTPRYLIKTRGQQVTLSCSPISGHRSVSWYQQTPGQGLQFLFEYFSETQRNKGNFPGRFSGRQFSNSRSEMNVSTLELGDSALYLCASSLEGILSGANVLTFGAGSRLTVL.

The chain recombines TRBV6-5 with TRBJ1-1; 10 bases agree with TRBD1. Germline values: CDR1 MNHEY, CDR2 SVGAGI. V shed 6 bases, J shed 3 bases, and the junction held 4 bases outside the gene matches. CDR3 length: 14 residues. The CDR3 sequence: CASRRQGAYTEAFF. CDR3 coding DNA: TGTGCCAGCAGAAGACAGGGGGCCTACACTGAAGCTTTCTTT.